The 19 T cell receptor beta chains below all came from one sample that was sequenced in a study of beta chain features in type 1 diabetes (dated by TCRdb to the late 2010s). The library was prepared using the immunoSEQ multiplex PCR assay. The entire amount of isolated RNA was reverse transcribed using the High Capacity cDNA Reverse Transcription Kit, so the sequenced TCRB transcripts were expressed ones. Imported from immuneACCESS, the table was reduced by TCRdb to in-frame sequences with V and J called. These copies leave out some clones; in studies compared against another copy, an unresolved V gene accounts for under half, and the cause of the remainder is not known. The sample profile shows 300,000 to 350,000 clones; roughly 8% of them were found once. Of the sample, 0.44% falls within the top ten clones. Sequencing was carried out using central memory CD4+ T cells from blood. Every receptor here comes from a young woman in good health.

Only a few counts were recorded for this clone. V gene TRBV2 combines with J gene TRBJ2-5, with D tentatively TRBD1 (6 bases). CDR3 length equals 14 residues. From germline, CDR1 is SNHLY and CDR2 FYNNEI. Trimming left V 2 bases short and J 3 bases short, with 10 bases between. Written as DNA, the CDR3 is TGTGCCAGCAGTGAAAGGCAGGGGAAAGAGACCCAGTACTTC. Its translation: CASSERQGKETQYF.

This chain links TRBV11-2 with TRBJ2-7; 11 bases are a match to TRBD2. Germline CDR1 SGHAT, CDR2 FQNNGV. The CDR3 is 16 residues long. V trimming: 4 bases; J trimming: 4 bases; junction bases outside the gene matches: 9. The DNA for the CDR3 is TGTGCCAGCAGCTCCACCCCTAGCGGGAGGACTTACGAGCAGTACTTC. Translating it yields CASSSTPSGRTYEQYF.

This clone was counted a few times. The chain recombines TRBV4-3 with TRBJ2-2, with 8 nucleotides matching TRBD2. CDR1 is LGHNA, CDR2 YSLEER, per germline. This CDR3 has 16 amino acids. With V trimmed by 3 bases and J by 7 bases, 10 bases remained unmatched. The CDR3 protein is CASSHIVAGRSGELFF. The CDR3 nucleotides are TGCGCCAGCAGCCATATTGTAGCGGGAAGGAGCGGGGAGCTGTTTTTT.

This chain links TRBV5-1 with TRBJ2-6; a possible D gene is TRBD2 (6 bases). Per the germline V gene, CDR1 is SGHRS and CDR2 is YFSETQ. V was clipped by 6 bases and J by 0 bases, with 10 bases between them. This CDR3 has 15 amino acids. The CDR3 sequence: CASNIGSSGANVLTF. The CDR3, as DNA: TGCGCCAGCAACATCGGGAGCTCTGGGGCCAACGTCCTGACTTTC.

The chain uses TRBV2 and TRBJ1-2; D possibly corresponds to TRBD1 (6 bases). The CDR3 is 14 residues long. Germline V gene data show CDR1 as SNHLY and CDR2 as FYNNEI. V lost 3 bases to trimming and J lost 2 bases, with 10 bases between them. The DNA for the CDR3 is TGTGCCAGCAGTGACAGGGGCACCAACTATGGCTACACCTTC. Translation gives CASSDRGTNYGYTF.

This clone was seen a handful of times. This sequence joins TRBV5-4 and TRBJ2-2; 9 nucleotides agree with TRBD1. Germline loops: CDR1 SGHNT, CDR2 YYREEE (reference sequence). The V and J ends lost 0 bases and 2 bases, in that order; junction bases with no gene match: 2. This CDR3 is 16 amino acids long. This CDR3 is CASSLGTGANTGELFF. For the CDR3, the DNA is TGTGCCAGCAGCTTGGGGACAGGGGCTAACACCGGGGAGCTGTTTTTT.

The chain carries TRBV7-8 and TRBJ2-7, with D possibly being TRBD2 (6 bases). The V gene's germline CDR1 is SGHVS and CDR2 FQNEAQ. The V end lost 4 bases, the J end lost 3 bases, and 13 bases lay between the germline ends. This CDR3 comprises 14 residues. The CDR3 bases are TGTGCCAGCAGCTCCGGGACTCGAAGCTACGAGCAGTACTTC. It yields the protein CASSSGTRSYEQYF.

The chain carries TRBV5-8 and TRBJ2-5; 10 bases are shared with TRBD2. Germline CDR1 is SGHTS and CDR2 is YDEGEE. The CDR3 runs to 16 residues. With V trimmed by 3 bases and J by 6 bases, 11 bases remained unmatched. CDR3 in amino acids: CASSWGTSAGLQTQYF. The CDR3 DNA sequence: TGTGCCAGCAGCTGGGGGACTAGCGCGGGACTCCAGACCCAGTACTTC.

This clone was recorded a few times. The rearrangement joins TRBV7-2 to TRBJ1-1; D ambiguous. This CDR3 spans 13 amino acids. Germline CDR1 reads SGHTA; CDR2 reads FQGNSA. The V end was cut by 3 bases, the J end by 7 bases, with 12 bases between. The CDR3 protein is CASSFEPGREAFF. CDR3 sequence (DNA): TGTGCCAGCAGCTTCGAGCCGGGCCGTGAAGCTTTCTTT. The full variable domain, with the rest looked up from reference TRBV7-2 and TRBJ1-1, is GAGVSQSPSNKVTEKGKDVELRCDPISGHTALYWYRQSLGQGLEFLIYFQGNSAPDKSGLPSDRFSAERTGGSVSTLTIQRTQQEDSAVYLCASSFEPGREAFFGQGTRLTVV.

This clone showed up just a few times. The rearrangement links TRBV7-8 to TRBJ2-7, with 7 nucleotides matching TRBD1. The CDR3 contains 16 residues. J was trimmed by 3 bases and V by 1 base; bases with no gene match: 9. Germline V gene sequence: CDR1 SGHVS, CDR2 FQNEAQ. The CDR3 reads CASSLGVTGANYEQYF. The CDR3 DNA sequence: TGTGCCAGCAGCTTAGGGGTTACAGGGGCTAACTACGAGCAGTACTTC. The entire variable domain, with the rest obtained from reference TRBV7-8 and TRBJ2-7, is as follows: GAGVSQSPRYKVAKRGQDVALRCDPISGHVSLFWYQQALGQGPEFLTYFQNEAQLDKSGLPSDRFFAERPEGSVSTLKIQRTQQEDSAVYLCASSLGVTGANYEQYFGPGTRLTVT.

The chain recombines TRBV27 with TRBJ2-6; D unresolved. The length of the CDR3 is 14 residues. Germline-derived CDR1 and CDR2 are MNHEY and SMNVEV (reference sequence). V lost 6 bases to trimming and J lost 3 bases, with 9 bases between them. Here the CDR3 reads CASRSLGGANVLTF. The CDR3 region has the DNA TGTGCCAGCAGATCTCTAGGTGGGGCCAACGTCCTGACTTTC.

CDR3 sequence (DNA): TGTGCCACACGGACAGGCACGAACACCGGGGAGCTGTTTTTT. It yields the protein CATRTGTNTGELFF. This rearrangement joins TRBV27 to TRBJ2-2; 7 bases are a match to TRBD1. Germline CDR1 reads MNHEY; CDR2 reads SMNVEV (reference sequence). This CDR3 has 14 amino acids. Unmatched junction bases numbered 5, after V lost 10 bases and J lost 0 bases.

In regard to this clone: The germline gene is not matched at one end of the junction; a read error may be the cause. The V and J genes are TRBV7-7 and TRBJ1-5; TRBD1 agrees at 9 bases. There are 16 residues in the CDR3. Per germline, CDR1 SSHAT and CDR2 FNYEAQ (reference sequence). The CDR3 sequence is CASSLGGTGTCQPQHF. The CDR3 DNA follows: TGTGCTAGCAGCTTAGGCGGGACAGGGACATGTCAGCCCCAGCATTTT.

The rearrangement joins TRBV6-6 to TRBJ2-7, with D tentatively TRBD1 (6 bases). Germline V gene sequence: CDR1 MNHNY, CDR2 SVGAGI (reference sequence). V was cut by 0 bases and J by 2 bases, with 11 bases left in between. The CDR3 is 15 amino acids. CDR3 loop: CASSYSIGTTYEQYF. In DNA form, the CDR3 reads TGTGCCAGCAGTTACTCAATAGGGACAACCTACGAGCAGTACTTC.

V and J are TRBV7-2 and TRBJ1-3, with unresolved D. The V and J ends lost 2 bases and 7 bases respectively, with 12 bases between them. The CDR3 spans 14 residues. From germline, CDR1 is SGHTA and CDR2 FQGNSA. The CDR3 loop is CASSLYANGNTIYF. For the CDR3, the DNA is TGTGCCAGCAGCTTATACGCCAATGGGAACACCATATATTTT.

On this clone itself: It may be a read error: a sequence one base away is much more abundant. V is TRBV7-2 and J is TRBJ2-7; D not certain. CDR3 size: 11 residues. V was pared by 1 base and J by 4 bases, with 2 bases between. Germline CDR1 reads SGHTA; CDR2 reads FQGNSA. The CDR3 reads CASSLVYEQYF. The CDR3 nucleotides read TGTGCCAGCAGCTTAGTTTACGAGCAGTACTTC.

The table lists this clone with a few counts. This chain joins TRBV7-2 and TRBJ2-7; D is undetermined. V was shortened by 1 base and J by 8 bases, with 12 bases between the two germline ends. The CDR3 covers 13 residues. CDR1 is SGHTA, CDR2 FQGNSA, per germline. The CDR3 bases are TGTGCCAGCAGCTTAGAAGCGAAGGGCAAGCAGTACTTC. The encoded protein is CASSLEAKGKQYF.

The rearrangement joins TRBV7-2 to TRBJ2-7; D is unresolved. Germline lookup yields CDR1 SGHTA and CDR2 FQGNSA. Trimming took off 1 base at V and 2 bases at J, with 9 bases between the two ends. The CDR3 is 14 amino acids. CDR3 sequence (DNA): TGTGCCAGCAGCTTAGATCTGGGCCCCTACGAGCAGTACTTC. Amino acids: CASSLDLGPYEQYF.

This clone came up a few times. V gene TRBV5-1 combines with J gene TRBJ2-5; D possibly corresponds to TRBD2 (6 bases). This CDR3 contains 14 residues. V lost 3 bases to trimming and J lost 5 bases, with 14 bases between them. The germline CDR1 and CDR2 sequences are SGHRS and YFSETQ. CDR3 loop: CASSSGEDGETQYF. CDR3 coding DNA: TGCGCCAGCAGCTCTGGGGAGGACGGGGAGACCCAGTACTTC. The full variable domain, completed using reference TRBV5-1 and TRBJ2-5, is KAGVTQTPRYLIKTRGQQVTLSCSPISGHRSVSWYQQTPGQGLQFLFEYFSETQRNKGNFPGRFSGRQFSNSRSEMNVSTLELGDSALYLCASSSGEDGETQYFGPGTRLLVL.